This TCR beta chain was found in a study of blood T cells in healthy people across ages. This clonotype was observed a few times. V was pared by 1 base and J by 0 bases, with 8 bases between. CDR3 size: 15 residues. Germline V gene data show CDR1 as SGHDT and CDR2 as YYEEEE. Primers used in a second PCR of roughly 6 to 11 cycles were a sample-barcoded 5' primer and a J-beta primer mix. TCRdb reanalysed the 5' RACE reads using MiXCR and keeps one entry per CDR3 protein. The sample holds roughly 1 million distinct CDR3 sequences, around 27% seen once. These same data were also listed under a study on T cells of mothers and their children. That publication notes: Related mother-child pairs showed slightly, non-significantly higher overlap than unrelated pairs. It was observed that no persistent microchimeric T cell clones could be detected.

The sequence was collected from a girl aged 2 to 9 in good health. The sequencing input was blood. The chain carries TRBV5-6 and TRBJ1-3; D gene uncertain. The CDR3 reads CASSLLSTSGNTIYF. Written as DNA, the CDR3 is TGTGCCAGCAGCTTGCTTTCGACCTCTGGAAACACCATATATTTT.